Below are 5 T cell receptor beta chains sequenced from a single sample in a study of Ad26.COV2.S vaccination and SARS-CoV-2 variants. As to treatment: over 15 received Ad26.COV2.S at low or high dose, single or two shots; 5 received placebo; per-sample allocation not given. Day 63 after the first vaccine or placebo injection was the time point for sampling. Profiled with immunoSEQ multiplex PCR; TCRdb holds only in-frame clones, not every one. The table includes about 350,000 clones, 75% to 90% detected once. The specimen was peripheral blood, collected in a trial of Ad26.COV2.S vaccine versus placebo. The receptors were gathered from a person between 18 and 60 years old who received the Ad26.COV2.S COVID-19 vaccine or a placebo.

This chain's CDR3 is CASSGTEPGNTIYF. The CDR3 DNA reads as TGTGCCAGCTCCGGGACGGAGCCAGGAAACACCATATATTTT. This rearrangement joins TRBV2 to TRBJ1-3, with D possibly TRBD1 on 5 matching bases. V shed 8 bases and J shed 4 bases, with 15 bases lying between them. Looked up from germline, CDR1 is SNHLY and CDR2 is FYNNEI. The CDR3 sequence is 14 residues long.

This chain connects TRBV11-3 to TRBJ2-2; 11 bases map to TRBD1. CDR1 and CDR2 (germline): SGHNT, YENEEA. The CDR3 is 15 amino acids. J was trimmed by 4 bases and V by 4 bases; bases with no gene match: 2. The chain's CDR3 is CASSSGTGGTGELFF. The CDR3 DNA sequence: TGTGCCAGCAGCTCTGGGACAGGGGGCACCGGGGAGCTGTTTTTT.

The chain combines TRBV19 with TRBJ1-5; D uncertain. V was pared by 4 bases and J by 4 bases, with 11 bases between. The CDR3 has 14 amino acids. CDR1 LNHDA and CDR2 SQIVND come from the germline V gene (reference sequence). CDR3 protein: CASSNRVDNQPQHF. CDR3 in DNA: TGTGCCAGTAGTAACAGAGTTGATAATCAGCCCCAGCATTTT.

The rearrangement joins TRBV19 to TRBJ2-7; TRBD1 aligns across 10 bases. Germline CDR1 LNHDA, CDR2 SQIVND (reference sequence). This CDR3 has 17 amino acids. Trimming took 4 bases from V and 3 from J; bases not matched to a gene: 12. CDR3 nucleotides: TGTGCCAGTAGTACCACCCTGGACAGGGGGAGATACTACGAGCAGTACTTC. Translated: CASSTTLDRGRYYEQYF.

The chain combines TRBV28 with TRBJ1-5, with D possibly TRBD1 on 5 matching bases. The CDR3 runs to 14 residues. The V end lost 1 base, the J end lost 3 bases, and 7 bases lay between the germline ends. Germline CDR1 and CDR2: MDHEN and SYDVKM. CDR3 sequence (DNA): TGTGCCAGCAGTTTATCAGGGATCAATCAGCCCCAGCATTTT. Its protein is CASSLSGINQPQHF.